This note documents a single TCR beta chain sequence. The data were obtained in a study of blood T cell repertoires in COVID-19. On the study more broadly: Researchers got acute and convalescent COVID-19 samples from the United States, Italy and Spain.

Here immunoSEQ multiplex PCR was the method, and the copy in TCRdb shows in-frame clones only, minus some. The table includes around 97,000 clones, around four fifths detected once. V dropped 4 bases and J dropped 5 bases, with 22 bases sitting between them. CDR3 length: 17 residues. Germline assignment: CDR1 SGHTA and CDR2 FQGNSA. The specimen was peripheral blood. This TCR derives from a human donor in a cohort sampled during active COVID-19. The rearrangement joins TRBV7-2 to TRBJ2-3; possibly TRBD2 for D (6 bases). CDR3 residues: CASSSQLAGRMGDTQYF. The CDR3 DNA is TGTGCCAGCAGCTCCCAGCTGGCGGGGCGTATGGGAGATACGCAGTATTTT.